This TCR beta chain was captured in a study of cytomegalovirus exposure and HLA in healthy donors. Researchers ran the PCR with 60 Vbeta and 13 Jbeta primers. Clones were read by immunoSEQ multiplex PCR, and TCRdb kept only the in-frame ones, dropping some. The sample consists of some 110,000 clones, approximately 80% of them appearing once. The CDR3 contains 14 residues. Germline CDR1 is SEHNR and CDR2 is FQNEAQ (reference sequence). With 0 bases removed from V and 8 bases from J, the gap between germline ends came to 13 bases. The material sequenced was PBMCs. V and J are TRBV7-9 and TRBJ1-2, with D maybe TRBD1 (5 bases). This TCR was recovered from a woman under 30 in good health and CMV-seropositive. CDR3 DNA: TGTGCCAGCAGCTTAGCACGGGGACTCCGGGGCTACACCTTC. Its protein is CASSLARGLRGYTF.